This T cell receptor beta chain stems from a study of T cells in Graves' hyperthyroidism and ophthalmopathy. This CDR3 comprises 18 residues. The germline V gene encodes CDR1 LNHDA and CDR2 SQIVND (reference sequence). Deletions cut 0 bases from V and 0 bases from J, with 17 bases between. This clonotype was detected many times. Its antigen is unidentified. RNA transcripts were the template for amplifying TCR beta CDR3 regions. First-round RT-PCR targeting the TCR CDR3 was performed with the HTBI primer set. TCRdb reprocessed the multiplex PCR reads via MiXCR and lists one record per CDR3 protein. This table holds around 500,000 distinct CDR3 sequences, about an eighth found once. Notes on the study in general: Ophthalmopathy, as predicted by the model, came a median approximately 5.9 months after the prediction. Researchers found most expanded thyroid clonotypes above 0.001 in blood as well.

For Graves' hyperthyroidism to be stable, ophthalmopathy could not progress within 18 months. PBMCs were sourced from around 10 ml fresh peripheral blood. This sequence was found in a woman between 18 and 29 years old with Graves' hyperthyroidism. The chain carries TRBV19 and TRBJ2-5, with no clear D. Source material: blood. CDR3 coding DNA: TGTGCCAGTAGTATAGATCAGTCTTCAGGTAACAACCAAGAGACCCAGTACTTC. This encodes CASSIDQSSGNNQETQYF.